Below, 21 T cell receptor beta chains from the same sample are listed, as sequenced in a study of CDR3 diversity in severe acne. TCRdb re-called the PCR reads with MiXCR, one entry per CDR3 protein. The sample records roughly 79,000 distinct CDR3 sequences, about 49% being singletons. The sample consisted of blood. All receptors come from a male donor with severe acne vulgaris.

V is TRBV11-3 and J is TRBJ2-7; TRBD2 agrees at 15 bases. Germline assignment: CDR1 SGHNT and CDR2 YENEEA. V lost 4 bases and J lost 0; bases outside the gene matches: 7. The CDR3 has 18 residues. The CDR3 protein is CASSSGLAGGPNSYEQYF. As DNA, the CDR3 is TGTGCCAGCAGCTCTGGACTAGCGGGAGGGCCTAACTCCTACGAGCAGTACTTC.

V usage is TRBV5-1 and J usage is TRBJ2-7; TRBD1 matches 9 bases. This CDR3 has 16 amino acids. Trimming cost V 2 bases and J 4 bases; bases outside gene matches: 10. Germline V gene lookup returns CDR1 SGHRS and CDR2 YFSETQ. The CDR3 DNA follows: TGCGCCAGCAGCTTAGGAATCCGGGACAGGGCTTACGAGCAGTACTTC. Its translation: CASSLGIRDRAYEQYF.

The chain employs TRBV20-1 and TRBJ2-5, with TRBD2 matching 10 bases. This CDR3 comprises 12 residues. CDR1 and CDR2 (germline): DFQATT, SNEGSKA (reference sequence). After removal of 7 bases from V and 5 bases from J, the junction contained 4 bases not matched to a gene. The CDR3 loop reads CSGEREGETQYF. CDR3 bases: TGCAGTGGGGAGCGGGAGGGGGAGACCCAGTACTTC.

This clonotype was observed a few times. The chain couples TRBV29-1 to TRBJ1-2; TRBD1 aligns across 11 bases. Germline CDR1 reads SQVTM; CDR2 reads ANQGSEA. The V segment lost 3 bases and the J segment 7 bases; nucleotides outside the gene matches: 4. The CDR3 runs 13 residues. The CDR3 loop is CSVDGGQGAGYTF. The DNA for the CDR3 is TGCAGCGTTGATGGTGGACAGGGGGCTGGCTACACCTTC.

This clonotype was observed at least ten times. V gene TRBV29-1 combines with J gene TRBJ2-3; no definite D call. Germline CDR1 and CDR2: SQVTM and ANQGSEA. V shed 1 base and J shed 3 bases, with 2 bases lying between them. The CDR3 sequence is 11 residues long. The chain's CDR3 is CSVEGTDTQYF. CDR3 nucleotide sequence: TGCAGCGTTGAAGGTACAGATACGCAGTATTTT.

V usage is TRBV7-9 and J usage is TRBJ2-6; 11 bases are a match to TRBD2. This CDR3 has 19 residues. J lost 0 bases, V lost 1 base, and 5 bases had no gene match. Germline CDR1 reads SEHNR; CDR2 reads FQNEAQ (reference sequence). CDR3 nucleotide sequence: TGTGCCAGCAGCTTAGGCGGACTAGCGGGTTTCTCTGGGGCCAACGTCCTGACTTTC. Protein product: CASSLGGLAGFSGANVLTF.

At least ten counts were recorded for this clonotype. This chain uses TRBV7-3 with TRBJ1-5, with a tentative D call TRBD1 (5 bases). This CDR3 comprises 16 residues. Germline V lookup: CDR1 SGHTA, CDR2 FQGTGA. The germline V and J ends were trimmed by 1 base and 1 base, with 11 bases remaining between them. CDR3 in amino acids: CASSLKVRASNQPQHF. Written as DNA, the CDR3 is TGTGCCAGCAGCTTAAAGGTCAGGGCAAGCAATCAGCCCCAGCATTTT.

Comments on this clonotype: A much larger clonotype is one base distant, so this may be a read error. This likely comes from a read error, as the CDR3 has no conserved phenylalanine or tryptophan at its end. This rearrangement joins TRBV29-1 to TRBJ1-5; 9 nucleotides match TRBD1. V lost 4 bases to trimming and J lost 0 bases; unmatched junction nucleotides: 10. This CDR3 region has 17 residues. The germline gives CDR1 SQVTM, CDR2 ANQGSEA. The CDR3 sequence: CSVVWTGDPLSNQPQHL. The CDR3 DNA reads as TGCAGCGTTGTCTGGACAGGGGATCCCCTTAGCAATCAGCCCCAGCATCTT.

The chain links TRBV20-1 to TRBJ1-1, with D perhaps matching TRBD1 (6 bases). The germline V gene has CDR1 DFQATT and CDR2 SNEGSKA (reference sequence). Trimming took 5 bases from V and 4 from J, leaving 14 bases between them. The CDR3 is 13 amino acids. CDR3 coding DNA: TGCAGTGCTGGGACATCTACGGGCACTGAAGCTTTCTTT. Its protein is CSAGTSTGTEAFF.

This clonotype occurred many times. The J gene is TRBJ2-7, the V gene TRBV4-2; 11 nucleotides line up with TRBD2. V dropped 1 base and J dropped 2; count of bases not matched to a gene: 7. The CDR3 extends over 17 amino acids. Germline-derived CDR1 and CDR2 are LGHNA and YNFKEQ. In nucleotides, the CDR3 is TGTGCCAGCAGCCAAGGGGGCACGGGACTAGCGGCCTACGAGCAGTACTTC. The encoded protein is CASSQGGTGLAAYEQYF.

This clonotype was detected ten times or more. V and J are TRBV6-5 and TRBJ1-5; D ambiguous. Per germline, CDR1 MNHEY and CDR2 SVGAGI. Deletions cut 6 bases from V and 0 bases from J, with 15 bases between. CDR3 length equals 16 residues. The CDR3 is CASRAEAAYSNQPQHF. As DNA, the CDR3 is TGTGCCAGCAGGGCCGAGGCGGCCTATAGCAATCAGCCCCAGCATTTT.

In its sample, this clonotype was seen a few times. This sequence joins TRBV4-1 and TRBJ2-1; D remains unclear. Germline CDR1 and CDR2: MGHRA and YSYEKL. Deletions cut 0 bases from V and 7 bases from J, with 7 bases between. The CDR3 has 13 residues. The CDR3 nucleotides are TGCGCCAGCAGCCAAGATACCCGGAATGAGCAGTTCTTC. Residues: CASSQDTRNEQFF.

This chain links TRBV9 with TRBJ1-4; 9 bases are shared with TRBD1. CDR1 SGDLS and CDR2 YYNGEE come from the germline V gene. The junction had 11 bases not matched to a gene; V was cut back by 3 bases and J by 8 bases. CDR3 length equals 16 residues. CDR3 nucleotide sequence: TGTGCCAGCAGCGATCTACAACAGGGGGCAGAGGAAAAACTGTTTTTT. Protein: CASSDLQQGAEEKLFF.

This clonotype occurred many times. The rearrangement links TRBV15 to TRBJ1-4; D is ambiguous. There are 15 residues in the CDR3. V was cut by 0 bases and J by 4 bases, with 9 bases left in between. Germline V gives CDR1 LNHNV, CDR2 YYDKDF (reference sequence). CDR3 bases: TGTGCCACCAGCAGAGACCGCCGGAGTAATGAAAAACTGTTTTTT. It yields the protein CATSRDRRSNEKLFF.

The genes are TRBV7-3 and TRBJ2-1; 12 bases are a match to TRBD2. Germline V lookup: CDR1 SGHTA, CDR2 FQGTGA. The CDR3 contains 16 residues. After removal of 10 bases from V and 8 bases from J, the junction contained 15 bases not matched to a gene. The CDR3 reads CATSREASGRDDEQFF. DNA of the CDR3: TGTGCCACCTCCAGGGAGGCTAGCGGGAGGGACGATGAGCAGTTCTTC.

This clonotype was observed many times. The chain couples TRBV5-1 to TRBJ2-3, with D possibly TRBD2 on 6 matching bases. The CDR3 is 15 amino acids. The V gene lost 0 bases and the J gene lost 1 base, with 9 bases spanning the gap. CDR1 and CDR2 (germline): SGHRS, YFSETQ. The DNA for the CDR3 is TGCGCCAGCAGCTTGGTCTTAGCGGGCACAGATACGCAGTATTTT. This sequence encodes CASSLVLAGTDTQYF.

V usage is TRBV19 and J usage is TRBJ2-1; the match to TRBD2 covers 15 bases. CDR1 LNHDA and CDR2 SQIVND come from the germline V gene (reference sequence). CDR3 size: 15 residues. V shed 9 bases, J shed 7 bases, and the junction held 7 bases outside the gene matches. The CDR3 DNA sequence: TGTGCCAGCGGGGATGGGACTAGCGGGGGGAATGAGCAGTTCTTC. It encodes CASGDGTSGGNEQFF. Combining the CDR3 with reference TRBV19 and TRBJ2-1 gives the whole variable domain DGGITQSPKYLFRKEGQNVTLSCEQNLNHDAMYWYRQDPGQGLRLIYYSQIVNDFQKGDIAEGYSVSREKKESFPLTVTSAQKNPTAFYLCASGDGTSGGNEQFFGPGTRLTVL.

V gene TRBV7-6 combines with J gene TRBJ2-7; 11 bases fit TRBD2. The CDR3 runs to 16 residues. V shed 2 bases and J 3 bases; nucleotides not matched to a gene: 6. CDR1 and CDR2 (germline): SGHVS, FNYEAQ. CDR3: CASSLSRLAGSYEQYF. The DNA of the CDR3 is TGTGCCAGCAGCTTATCACGACTAGCGGGAAGCTACGAGCAGTACTTC.

CDR3 protein: CATSRDAGGDYGYTF. The CDR3 DNA reads TGTGCCACCAGCAGAGATGCAGGGGGCGACTATGGCTACACCTTC. The chain is built from TRBV15 and TRBJ1-2; 8 bases align to TRBD1. Germline lookup yields CDR1 LNHNV and CDR2 YYDKDF (reference sequence). Trimming cost V 0 bases and J 3 bases; bases outside gene matches: 3. The CDR3 spans 15 residues.

There are a few counts of this clonotype. No conserved phenylalanine or tryptophan ends this CDR3, so it is likely a read error. The limits of the CDR3 on the DNA are not certain, so only TCRdb's listed CDR3 is given. The chain carries TRBV3-2 and TRBJ2-7; the D call TRBD2 from the table was never checked on the DNA. TRBV3-2 is termed a pseudogene. The CDR3 length is 11 residues, termini included. This CDR3 is CASSQGLAGGP.

Comments on this clonotype: A much larger clone sits a single nucleotide away, making a read error possible. This rearrangement joins TRBV20-1 to TRBJ1-4; D is unclear. There are 12 residues in the CDR3. Germline-derived CDR1 and CDR2 are DFQATT and SNEGSKA (reference sequence). CDR3: CSAREDNEKLSF. The DNA for the CDR3 is TGCAGTGCTAGGGAGGATAATGAAAAACTGTCTTTT.